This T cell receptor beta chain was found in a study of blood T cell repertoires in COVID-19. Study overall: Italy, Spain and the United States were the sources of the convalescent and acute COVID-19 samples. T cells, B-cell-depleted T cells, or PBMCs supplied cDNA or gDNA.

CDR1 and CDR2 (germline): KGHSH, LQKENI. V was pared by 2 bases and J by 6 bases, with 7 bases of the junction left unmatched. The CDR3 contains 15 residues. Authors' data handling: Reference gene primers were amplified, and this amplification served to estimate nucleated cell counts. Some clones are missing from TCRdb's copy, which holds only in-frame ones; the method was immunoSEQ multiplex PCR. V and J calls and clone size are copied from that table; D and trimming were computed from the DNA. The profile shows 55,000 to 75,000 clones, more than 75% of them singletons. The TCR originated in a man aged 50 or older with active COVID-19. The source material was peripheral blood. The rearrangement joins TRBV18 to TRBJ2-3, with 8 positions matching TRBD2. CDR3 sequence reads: CASSPTREGLDTQYF. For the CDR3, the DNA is TGTGCCAGCTCACCAACCCGGGAGGGCCTTGATACGCAGTATTTT.